These 17 T cell receptor beta chains were all obtained from the same sample, sequenced in a study of T cell responses to AZD1222 COVID-19 vaccine (dated by TCRdb to the early 2020s). The sample's time point label, decoded: baseline before first vaccination. The library was prepared using the immunoSEQ multiplex PCR assay. Entries here come from immuneACCESS through TCRdb and include only in-frame sequences with V and J called. Some clones fail to appear in such tables; in the studies checked, an unresolved V gene covers under half of the shortfall, and the cause of the remainder is unknown. This sample comprises about 100,000 clones, approximately 90% of them detected only once. The ten largest make up around 3.1% of the sample. The sequenced sample was peripheral blood, obtained on day 0 of AZD1222 vaccination. The receptors derive from an adult in good health.

V gene TRBV19 combines with J gene TRBJ2-7, with TRBD2 identical over 14 bases. The CDR3 contains 19 residues. Germline CDR1 reads LNHDA; CDR2 reads SQIVND (reference sequence). The CDR3 sequence: CPLRSFGGLAGVDPYEQYV. CDR3 coding DNA: TGTCCCCTCAGGTCCTTTGGGGGACTAGCGGGAGTCGATCCCTACGAGCAGTACGTC.

The chain joins TRBV5-4 to TRBJ1-2; 8 nucleotides match TRBD1. The CDR3 is 13 amino acids. With 5 bases clipped from V and 6 bases from J, the junction kept 6 bases outside the gene matches. Germline V gives CDR1 SGHNT, CDR2 YYREEE (reference sequence). CDR3 nucleotides: TGTGCCAGCAGTCCGCAGGGGGCGAATGGCTACACCTTC. Translating it yields CASSPQGANGYTF.

This clone was seen more than once but under ten times. The J gene is TRBJ1-1, the V gene TRBV6-5; the D is unclear. CDR1 MNHEY and CDR2 SVGAGI come from the germline V gene. V was trimmed by 0 bases and J by 10 bases, leaving 12 bases between them. This CDR3 contains 13 residues. The CDR3: CASSYSATETAFF. The DNA of the CDR3 is TGTGCCAGCAGTTACTCGGCTACCGAGACAGCTTTCTTT.

V is TRBV19 and J is TRBJ1-1; weak D call: TRBD1 (5 bases). Germline CDR1 is LNHDA and CDR2 is SQIVND (reference sequence). Between the trimmed V and J ends, which lost 1 base and 1 base, there was a span of 7 bases. The CDR3 consists of 14 residues. CDR3 DNA sequence: TGTGCCAGTAGTATAGTCCAGGGGAACACTGAAGCTTTCTTT. This sequence encodes CASSIVQGNTEAFF.

V usage is TRBV4-2 and J usage is TRBJ2-7, with 16 positions matching TRBD2. The CDR3 spans 18 residues. V lost 4 bases, J lost 2 bases, and 8 bases stayed unmatched. The germline V gene has CDR1 LGHNA and CDR2 YNFKEQ. CDR3 sequence: CASSRGTSGGAEAYEQYF. The CDR3 nucleotides read TGTGCCAGCAGCCGCGGGACTAGCGGGGGGGCCGAGGCCTACGAGCAGTACTTC.

This chain links TRBV7-6 with TRBJ2-5, with D perhaps TRBD1 or TRBD2 (6 bases each). V lost 0 bases to trimming and J lost 4 bases, with 18 bases between them. The CDR3 runs to 17 residues. Germline values: CDR1 SGHVS, CDR2 FNYEAQ. CDR3 loop: CASSLAGGGTRAETQYF. The CDR3 DNA is TGTGCCAGCAGCTTAGCCGGGGGCGGGACCCGGGCAGAGACCCAGTACTTC.

CDR3 sequence reads: CASSISGLPSTNEKLFF. CDR3 DNA: TGTGCCAGTAGTATATCGGGTCTGCCATCAACTAATGAAAAACTGTTTTTT. This rearrangement joins TRBV19 to TRBJ1-4; D unclear. The ends were cut back, 2 bases at V and 0 bases at J, with 13 bases in the middle. This CDR3 has 17 residues. CDR1 and CDR2 from the germline V gene are LNHDA and SQIVND (reference sequence).

This chain links TRBV30 with TRBJ1-2; D unclear. Trimming shortened V by 1 base and J by 2 bases, and 17 bases separated the two germline ends. The CDR3 totals 16 residues. Germline values: CDR1 GTSNPN, CDR2 SVGIG (reference sequence). CDR3 sequence (DNA): TGTGCCTGGAGTGGCGGAAACCGCGGTGGGAACTATGGCTACACCTTC. Translating it yields CAWSGGNRGGNYGYTF.

The V and J genes are TRBV9 and TRBJ2-7; D is uncertain. Germline V lookup: CDR1 SGDLS, CDR2 YYNGEE. The CDR3 has 16 amino acids. Trimming pared 0 bases from V and 2 bases from J, leaving 15 bases between. For the CDR3, the DNA is TGTGCCAGCAGCGTAGTAAGTTCGGTGTCCCCCTACGAGCAGTACTTC. This translates into CASSVVSSVSPYEQYF.

On this clone itself: Mismatch with germline at one junction end may stem from a read error. The chain employs TRBV27 and TRBJ1-4; TRBD1 agrees at 7 bases. The CDR3 has 19 amino acids. From germline, CDR1 is MNHEY and CDR2 SMNVEV (reference sequence). CDR3 residues: CATSSWFDRDGATNEKLFF. CDR3 coding DNA: TGTGCCACCAGTAGTTGGTTCGACAGGGACGGAGCAACTAATGAAAAACTGTTTTTT.

This rearrangement joins TRBV19 to TRBJ1-1, with TRBD1 as a possible D gene (6 bases). The germline CDR1 and CDR2 sequences are LNHDA and SQIVND (reference sequence). The CDR3 is made up of 13 amino acids. V was pared by 9 bases and J by 0 bases, with 11 bases between. The CDR3 nucleotides are TGTGCCAGCGGGGACACGTTGAACACTGAAGCTTTCTTT. Translating it yields CASGDTLNTEAFF.

The rearrangement joins TRBV6-5 to TRBJ2-3, with TRBD2 matching over 9 bases. CDR3 size: 16 residues. Trimming took 2 bases from V and 4 from J; bases not matched to a gene: 7. Germline values: CDR1 MNHEY, CDR2 SVGAGI. CDR3 sequence (DNA): TGTGCCAGCAGTTACGGGCGGGGGGGTGTTTCAGATACGCAGTATTTT. It specifies CASSYGRGGVSDTQYF.

This chain connects TRBV4-3 to TRBJ2-6, with 7 bases identical to TRBD1. Germline values: CDR1 LGHNA, CDR2 YSLEER. V lost 0 bases, J lost 0 bases, and 8 bases stayed unmatched. The CDR3 spans 19 residues. CDR3 bases: TGCGCCAGCAGCCAAGATCGGCAGGGGGTAACCTCTGGGGCCAACGTCCTGACTTTC. Translation gives CASSQDRQGVTSGANVLTF.

The rearrangement joins TRBV24-1 to TRBJ2-1; 14 positions match TRBD2. The V and J ends lost 3 bases and 5 bases, in that order; junction bases with no gene match: 8. In germline, CDR1 is KGHDR, CDR2 SFDVKD. The CDR3 loop spans 18 amino acids. For the CDR3, the DNA is TGTGCCACCAGTGATGGGACTAGCGGGAGTCGAAATCACAATGAGCAGTTCTTC. Its translation is CATSDGTSGSRNHNEQFF.

The gene calls are TRBV2 and TRBJ1-2; D may be TRBD1 (6 bases). Germline-derived CDR1 and CDR2 are SNHLY and FYNNEI. V was trimmed by 8 bases and J by 8 bases, leaving 9 bases between them. This CDR3 has 10 amino acids. Here the CDR3 reads CASDRNGYTF. The CDR3 coding sequence is TGTGCCAGCGACAGGAACGGCTACACCTTC.

This chain uses TRBV6-2 or TRBV6-3 with TRBJ1-1; tentatively, D is TRBD1 (5 bases). This CDR3 contains 14 residues. Trimming cost V 6 bases and J 6 bases, with 17 bases left between them. Germline assignment: CDR1 MNHEY and CDR2 SVGEGT. CDR3 in DNA: TGTGCCAGCAGCAAATTTCAGGGAAGTGCTGAAGCTTTCTTT. This gives the protein CASSKFQGSAEAFF.

This chain uses TRBV7-2 with TRBJ1-5; D gene unclear. Germline V gene data show CDR1 as SGHTA and CDR2 as FQGNSA. The length of the CDR3 is 16 residues. Deletions cut 1 base from V and 0 bases from J, with 10 bases between. CDR3 nucleotide sequence: TGTGCCAGCAGCTTAGTATCGGGCAATAGCAATCAGCCCCAGCATTTT. Amino acid sequence: CASSLVSGNSNQPQHF.